The sequence of this T cell receptor beta chain was determined in a study of blood T cell repertoires in COVID-19. Study details: Specimens from acute and convalescent COVID-19 originated in the United States, Italy and Spain. Sources were T cells, B-cell-depleted T cells, or PBMCs; the material itself was cDNA or gDNA.

In its sample, this clone was seen a few times. V lost 6 bases and J lost 7; bases outside the gene matches: 8. The CDR3 runs 14 residues. The V gene's germline CDR1 is KGHSH and CDR2 LQKENI. TCRdb keeps only in-frame clones here, not all; method: immunoSEQ multiplex PCR. Here the sample spans about 210,000 clones, under 90% being singletons. Enrolled through a virtual design, the participants were between 18 and 89 years of age and came from some 25 US areas. This sequence was found in a woman aged 45-65 years with acute COVID-19. The J gene is TRBJ1-5, the V gene TRBV18, with TRBD1 matching 8 bases. Sequencing was done on a sample of PBMCs or T cells enriched from blood (not recorded which). The CDR3, as DNA: TGTGCCAGCTCCCCGGGACAGGCGGGCCAGCCCCAGCATTTT. Translating it yields CASSPGQAGQPQHF.